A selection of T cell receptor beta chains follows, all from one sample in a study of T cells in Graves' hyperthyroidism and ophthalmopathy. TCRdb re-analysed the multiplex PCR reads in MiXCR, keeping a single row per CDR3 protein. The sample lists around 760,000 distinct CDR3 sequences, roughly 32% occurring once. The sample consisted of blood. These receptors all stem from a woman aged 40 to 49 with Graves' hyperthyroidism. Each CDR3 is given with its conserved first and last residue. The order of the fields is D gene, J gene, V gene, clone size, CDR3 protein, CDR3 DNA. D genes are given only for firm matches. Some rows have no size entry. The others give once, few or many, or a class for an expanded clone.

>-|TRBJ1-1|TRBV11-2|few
CASSLAGRGEAFF
TGTGCCAGCAGCTTAGCGGGGCGGGGTGAAGCTTTCTTT
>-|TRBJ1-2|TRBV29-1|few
CSGRGGGEGYTF
TGCAGCGGGCGGGGGGGAGGAGAAGGCTACACCTTC
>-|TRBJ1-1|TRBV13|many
CASSLNRVPFF
TGTGCCAGCAGCTTAAACAGGGTACCTTTCTTT
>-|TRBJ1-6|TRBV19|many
CASSAHNSPLHF
TGTGCCAGTAGTGCGCACAATTCACCCCTCCACTTT
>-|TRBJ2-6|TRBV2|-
CASWGGANVLTF
TGTGCCAGCTGGGGTGGGGCCAACGTCCTGACTTTC
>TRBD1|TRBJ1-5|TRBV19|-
CASSPSFKDRGRDQPQHF
TGTGCCAGTAGTCCCTCTTTCAAGGATAGGGGGCGCGATCAGCCCCAGCATTTT
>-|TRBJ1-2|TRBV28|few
CASSRTRAYGYTF
TGTGCCAGCAGTCGGACCCGTGCCTATGGCTACACCTTC
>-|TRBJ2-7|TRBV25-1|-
CASLNRDGSYEQYF
TGTGCCAGCCTCAACAGGGACGGTTCTTACGAGCAGTACTTC
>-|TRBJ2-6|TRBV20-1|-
CSATQGHSNVLTF
TGCAGTGCTACGCAGGGACACTCCAACGTCCTGACTTTC
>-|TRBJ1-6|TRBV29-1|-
CRGVLNSPLHF
TGCAGGGGGGTCCTGAATTCACCCCTCCACTTT
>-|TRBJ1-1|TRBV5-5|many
CASSLEPEGTEAFF
TGTGCCAGCAGCTTGGAACCGGAGGGCACTGAAGCTTTCTTT
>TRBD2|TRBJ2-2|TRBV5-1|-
CASSPSGLAGGGGELFF
TGCGCCAGCAGCCCCTCGGGGCTAGCGGGAGGGGGCGGGGAGCTGTTTTTT
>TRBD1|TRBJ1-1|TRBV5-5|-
CASSPGTGEHTAEAFF
TGCGCCAGCAGCCCAGGGACAGGGGAACACACCGCTGAAGCTTTCTTT
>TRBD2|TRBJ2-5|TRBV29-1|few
CSTGGGGETQYF
TGCAGCACGGGAGGTGGAGGGGAGACCCAGTACTTC
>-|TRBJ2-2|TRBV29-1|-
CSGERNTGELFF
TGCAGCGGGGAGAGGAACACCGGGGAGCTGTTTTTT
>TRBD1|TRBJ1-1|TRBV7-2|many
CASSGGTGRSTEAFF
TGTGCCAGCAGCGGCGGGACAGGGCGCAGCACTGAAGCTTTCTTT
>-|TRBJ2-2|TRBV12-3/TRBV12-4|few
CASSRGGDSLDVTGELFF
TGTGCCAGCAGCCGGGGGGGGGACAGCCTAGACGTCACCGGGGAGCTGTTTTTT
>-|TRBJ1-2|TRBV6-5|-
CAISYLTAGGNGYTF
TGTGCCATCAGTTACTTGACAGCTGGGGGAAATGGCTACACCTTC
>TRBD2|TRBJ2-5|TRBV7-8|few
CASSWTSGGIGQETQYF
TGTGCCAGCAGCTGGACTAGCGGGGGGATCGGCCAAGAGACCCAGTACTTC
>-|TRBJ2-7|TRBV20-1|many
CSARQGTTYEQYF
TGCAGTGCCAGACAGGGGACTACCTACGAGCAGTACTTC
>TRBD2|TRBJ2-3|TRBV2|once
CASSGHGRVATDTQYF
TGTGCCAGCAGCGGACATGGGAGGGTCGCAACAGATACGCAGTATTTT
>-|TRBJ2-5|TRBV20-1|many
CSASKGSGSETQYF
TGCAGTGCTAGTAAGGGCTCGGGCTCAGAGACCCAGTACTTC
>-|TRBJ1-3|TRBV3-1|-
CASSQEPRPREGNTIYF
TGTGCCAGCAGCCAAGAACCCCGGCCCCGTGAAGGAAACACCATATATTTT
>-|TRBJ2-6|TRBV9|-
CASSSGPGARGSGANVLTF
TGTGCCAGCAGCTCAGGTCCGGGGGCCAGGGGTTCTGGGGCCAACGTCCTGACTTTC
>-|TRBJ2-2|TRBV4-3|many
CASSRALGEELFF
TGCGCCAGCAGCCGCGCATTGGGCGAGGAGCTGTTTTTT
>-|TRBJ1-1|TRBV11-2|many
CASAEGWWNTEAFF
TGTGCCAGCGCTGAGGGGTGGTGGAACACTGAAGCTTTCTTT
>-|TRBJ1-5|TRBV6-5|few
CASSYFSTYQPQHF
TGTGCCAGCAGTTACTTCTCCACTTATCAGCCCCAGCATTTT
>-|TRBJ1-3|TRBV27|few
CASSPAAGNTIYF
TGTGCCAGCAGTCCAGCAGCTGGAAACACCATATATTTT
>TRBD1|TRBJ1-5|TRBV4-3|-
CASSQVGTGNIGQHF
TGCGCCAGCAGCCAAGTAGGGACAGGGAATATCGGGCAGCATTTT
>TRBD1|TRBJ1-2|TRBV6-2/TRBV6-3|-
CASIRTGRSNYTF
TGTGCCAGCATAAGGACAGGGCGAAGCAACTACACCTTC
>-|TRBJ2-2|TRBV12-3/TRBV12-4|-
CASGGKAGTAKGELFF
TGTGCTAGTGGTGGCAAAGCCGGGACTGCGAAAGGGGAGCTGTTTTTT
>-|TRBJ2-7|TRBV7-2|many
CASSLAKGEQYF
TGTGCCAGCAGCTTAGCGAAGGGCGAGCAGTACTTC
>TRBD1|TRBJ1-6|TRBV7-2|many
CASRLGDRGNNSPLHF
TGTGCCAGCAGGCTTGGGGACAGGGGGAATAATTCACCCCTCCACTTT
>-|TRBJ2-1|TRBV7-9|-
CASTLGASVPNEQFF
TGTGCCAGCACCTTAGGGGCTAGCGTCCCCAATGAGCAGTTCTTC
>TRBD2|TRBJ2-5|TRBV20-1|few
CSATFPSGDQETQYF
TGCAGTGCTACTTTCCCTAGCGGGGACCAAGAGACCCAGTACTTC
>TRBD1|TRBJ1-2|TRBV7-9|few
CASSLDPPGQGRFNYGYTF
TGTGCCAGCAGCTTAGATCCCCCGGGACAGGGGAGATTTAACTATGGCTACACCTTC
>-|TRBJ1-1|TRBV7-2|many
CASSSDGRRVLGTEAFF
TGTGCCAGCAGCTCAGATGGGCGTCGAGTTTTGGGCACTGAAGCTTTCTTT
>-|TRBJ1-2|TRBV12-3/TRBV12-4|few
CATGTNRPPGYTF
TGTGCCACCGGGACTAATCGCCCTCCGGGCTACACCTTC
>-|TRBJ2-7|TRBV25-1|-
CACGTSYEQYF
TGTGCCTGCGGTACTTCCTACGAGCAGTACTTC
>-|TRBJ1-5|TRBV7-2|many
CASSPQGRQPQHF
TGTGCCAGCAGCCCCCAGGGTCGTCAGCCCCAGCATTTT
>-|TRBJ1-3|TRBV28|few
CASSSGGLRGNTIYF
TGTGCCAGCAGTTCGGGGGGCCTGAGGGGAAACACCATATATTTT
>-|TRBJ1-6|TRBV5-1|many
CASSFGQNSPLHF
TGCGCCAGCAGCTTCGGACAGAATTCACCCCTCCACTTT
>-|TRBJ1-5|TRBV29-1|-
CSVSEGNQPQHF
TGCAGCGTGAGTGAGGGCAATCAGCCCCAGCATTTT
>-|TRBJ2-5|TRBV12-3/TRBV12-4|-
CASSLAFRGSGGTQYF
TGTGCCAGCAGTTTGGCCTTTAGGGGGAGTGGGGGGACCCAGTACTTC
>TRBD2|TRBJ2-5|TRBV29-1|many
CSVGREFGETQYF
TGCAGCGTTGGGCGGGAGTTCGGAGAGACCCAGTACTTC
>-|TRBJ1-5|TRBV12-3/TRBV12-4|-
CASSFRAGQSQHF
TGTGCCAGCAGTTTCAGAGCGGGCCAGTCCCAGCATTTT
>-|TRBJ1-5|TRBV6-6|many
CASSPPRQPQHF
TGTGCCAGCAGTCCTCCTCGTCAGCCCCAGCATTTT
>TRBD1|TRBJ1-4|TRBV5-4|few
CASSLGRGGEGEKLFF
TGTGCCAGCAGCTTGGGCCGAGGGGGCGAGGGTGAAAAACTGTTTTTT
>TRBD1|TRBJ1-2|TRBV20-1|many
CSAIPDRELGYTF
TGCAGTGCTATTCCGGACAGGGAACTTGGCTACACCTTC
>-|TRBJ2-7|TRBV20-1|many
CSARDPSLGPYYEQYF
TGCAGTGCTAGAGATCCCAGCTTGGGCCCATACTACGAGCAGTACTTC
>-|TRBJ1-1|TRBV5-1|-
CARSSNGLNTEAFF
TGTGCCCGCAGCTCGAACGGGCTGAACACTGAAGCTTTCTTT
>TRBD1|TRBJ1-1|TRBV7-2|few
CASSSTQGWTEAFF
TGTGCCAGCAGCTCCACACAGGGGTGGACTGAAGCTTTCTTT
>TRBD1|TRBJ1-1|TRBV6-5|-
CASSFLGTAEAFF
TGTGCCAGCAGTTTCCTCGGGACAGCAGAAGCTTTCTTT
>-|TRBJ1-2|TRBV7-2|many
CASSLSTSYGYTF
TGTGCCAGCAGCTTATCGACCAGCTATGGCTACACCTTC